The rows below give T cell receptor beta chains drawn from one sample of a study of OX40 agonist ivuxolimab in advanced cancers. Assay: immunoSEQ multiplex PCR; the TCRdb copy retains only in-frame clones and omits some. The sample includes roughly 90,000 clones, around 85% of them seen just once. This material consisted of CD4+ or CD8+ T cells sorted from blood, taken in a trial of the OX40 agonist ivuxolimab. These receptors all come from an adult with an advanced solid tumor such as melanoma, head and neck, liver or kidney cancer. Each CDR3 is given with its conserved first and last residue. D genes are given only for firm matches. Rows may omit the clone size; those that give it use once, few, many or a size class.

TRBJ2-1,.,13,TRBV19,.,CASRTRGYNEQFF,TGTGCCAGTAGGACAAGAGGTTACAATGAGCAGTTCTTC
TRBJ2-3,TRBD2,16,TRBV5-1,.,CASSSGLAGNTDTQYF,TGCGCCAGCAGCTCAGGACTAGCGGGGAATACAGATACGCAGTATTTT
TRBJ1-2,TRBD1,13,TRBV28,.,CASSAGQGGGYTF,TGTGCCAGCAGCGCTGGACAGGGGGGTGGCTACACCTTC
TRBJ2-2,.,16,TRBV5-1,.,CASSLDGGSVTGELFF,TGCGCCAGCAGCTTGGATGGGGGCAGCGTTACCGGGGAGCTGTTTTTT
TRBJ2-5,.,14,TRBV5-1,few,CASSYGTTQETQYF,TGCGCCAGCAGTTACGGGACAACCCAAGAGACCCAGTACTTC
TRBJ1-6,.,17,TRBV18,few,CASSPSGALRLNSPLHF,TGTGCCAGCTCACCTTCGGGCGCCCTTAGGCTTAATTCACCCCTCCACTTT
TRBJ2-2,.,15,TRBV19,.,CATAVGRTNTGELFF,TGTGCCACAGCCGTGGGACGGACGAACACCGGGGAGCTGTTTTTT
TRBJ2-3,.,13,TRBV10-1,few,CASSGVAADTQYF,TGCGCCAGCAGTGGGGTAGCGGCAGATACGCAGTATTTT
TRBJ2-5,TRBD2,14,TRBV30,few,CAWRASGRGETQYF,TGTGCCTGGAGAGCTAGCGGGAGAGGAGAGACCCAGTACTTC
TRBJ2-4,.,16,TRBV6-6,.,CASSDPSTVAKNIQYF,TGTGCCAGCAGCGATCCTTCGACGGTAGCCAAAAACATTCAGTACTTC
TRBJ2-1,TRBD1,16,TRBV11-3,once,CASSIGPNTGDGEQFF,TGTGCCAGCAGCATAGGACCCAACACAGGGGATGGTGAGCAGTTCTTC
TRBJ1-5,.,20,TRBV28,.,CASSFFLGQKSKTSNQPQHF,TGTGCCAGCAGTTTTTTTCTGGGACAAAAGAGCAAGACTAGCAATCAGCCCCAGCATTTT
TRBJ2-3,.,14,TRBV28,.,CASSLFRFTDTQYF,TGTGCCAGCAGTTTATTCAGATTCACAGATACGCAGTATTTT
TRBJ2-1,.,12,TRBV7-2,.,CASSSYTGRQFF,TGTGCCAGCAGCTCATACACAGGGAGGCAGTTCTTC
TRBJ2-2,.,13,TRBV5-4,.,CASSSPENGELFF,TGTGCCAGCAGCTCCCCTGAAAACGGGGAGCTGTTTTTT
TRBJ2-5,TRBD1,14,TRBV11-1,once,CASSLGGTGGTQYF,TGTGCCAGCAGCTTAGGCGGGACAGGGGGAACCCAGTACTTC
TRBJ2-1,TRBD2,15,TRBV27,.,CASTARGGSTGEQFF,TGTGCCAGCACCGCTCGGGGGGGCAGTACGGGTGAGCAGTTCTTC
TRBJ1-4,TRBD1,12,TRBV27,.,CASTQGGEKLFF,TGTGCCAGCACCCAGGGGGGTGAAAAACTGTTTTTT
TRBJ2-3,.,15,TRBV7-3,.,CASSLMGGDTDTQYF,TGTGCCAGCAGCTTAATGGGGGGAGACACAGATACGCAGTATTTT
TRBJ1-1,.,13,TRBV5-1,.,CASSPLVGTEAFF,TGCGCCAGCAGCCCTTTGGTTGGGACTGAAGCTTTCTTT
TRBJ2-5,.,14,TRBV5-1,once,CASSLYGAQETQYF,TGCGCCAGCAGCTTGTACGGGGCCCAAGAGACCCAGTACTTC
TRBJ2-1,TRBD2,17,TRBV18,.,CASSPPSSGRGYNEQFF,TGTGCCAGCTCACCACCGTCTAGCGGGAGGGGATACAATGAGCAGTTCTTC
TRBJ2-3,TRBD2,16,TRBV14,.,CASSQVGGRRLDTQYF,TGTGCCAGCAGCCAAGTTGGCGGGAGAAGGTTAGATACGCAGTATTTT
TRBJ1-2,TRBD1,15,TRBV7-3,.,CASSLGQGALYGYTF,TGTGCCAGCAGCTTAGGACAGGGGGCGCTTTATGGCTACACCTTC
TRBJ2-3,TRBD2,14,TRBV2,.,CASSLAGVWDTQYF,TGTGCCAGCAGCTTAGCGGGAGTTTGGGATACGCAGTATTTT
TRBJ1-1,TRBD1,14,TRBV29-1,.,CSAVPGQGLTEAFF,TGCAGCGCTGTCCCGGGACAGGGTCTTACTGAAGCTTTCTTT
TRBJ1-2,.,11,TRBV28,.,CASSQLISYTF,TGTGCCAGCAGCCAGCTGATCTCATACACCTTC
TRBJ1-5,TRBD1,13,TRBV23-1,.,CASSNQGGQPQHF,TGCGCCAGCAGTAACCAGGGGGGTCAGCCCCAGCATTTT
TRBJ2-5,.,13,TRBV12-5,.,CASGLRAGETQYF,TGTGCTAGTGGTTTGCGGGCTGGGGAGACCCAGTACTTC
TRBJ2-1,.,15,TRBV4-3,few,CASSQELASGYEQFF,TGCGCCAGCAGCCAAGAGCTAGCGAGCGGCTATGAGCAGTTCTTC
TRBJ1-1,TRBD1,17,TRBV5-1,few,CASRPTGTGGSGTEAFF,TGCGCCAGCAGGCCCACCGGGACAGGGGGATCTGGCACTGAAGCTTTCTTT
TRBJ1-4,.,13,TRBV25-1,once,CASSHRRNEKLFF,TGTGCCAGCAGTCACAGGAGGAATGAAAAACTGTTTTTT
TRBJ2-1,TRBD1,15,TRBV9,.,CASSVRTGAYNEQFF,TGTGCCAGCAGCGTACGGACAGGGGCCTACAATGAGCAGTTCTTC
TRBJ2-2,.,13,TRBV10-3,.,CAIRRDVRGELFF,TGTGCCATCAGAAGAGACGTCCGCGGGGAGCTGTTTTTT
TRBJ1-5,.,15,TRBV19,.,CASSINSGGNQPQHF,TGTGCCAGTAGTATAAATTCAGGGGGCAATCAGCCCCAGCATTTT
TRBJ1-2,TRBD1,15,TRBV28,.,CASSLIPGTGDGYTF,TGTGCCAGCAGTCTCATACCCGGGACAGGGGATGGCTACACCTTC
TRBJ2-5,TRBD1,13,TRBV9,.,CASSRQGQETQYF,TGTGCCAGCAGCCGACAGGGCCAAGAGACCCAGTACTTC
TRBJ2-7,TRBD2,13,TRBV9,.,CASSVEAGEYQYF,TGTGCCAGCAGCGTCGAAGCGGGAGAGTATCAGTACTTC
TRBJ1-3,.,16,TRBV6-5,.,CASSYERGISGNTIYF,TGTGCCAGCAGTTACGAGCGGGGCATCTCTGGAAACACCATATATTTT
TRBJ1-2,TRBD1,18,TRBV2,once,CASSEPYVRQGPNYGYTF,TGTGCCAGCAGTGAACCATACGTGAGACAGGGCCCTAACTATGGCTACACCTTC
TRBJ2-1,.,18,TRBV4-2,.,CASSQAVGWTAGRNEQFF,TGTGCCAGCAGCCAAGCTGTAGGGTGGACAGCTGGGCGCAATGAGCAGTTCTTC
TRBJ2-3,.,14,TRBV7-2,.,CASSLSGRTDTQYF,TGTGCCAGCAGCTTAAGCGGGCGCACAGATACGCAGTATTTT
TRBJ2-3,TRBD2,18,TRBV5-1,.,CASSSLEGLAGGLDTQYF,TGCGCCAGCAGCTCACTAGAGGGACTAGCGGGGGGTCTGGATACGCAGTATTTT
TRBJ2-2,TRBD1,17,TRBV5-1,.,CASSPRGQGPNTGELFF,TGCGCCAGCAGCCCGAGGGGACAGGGGCCGAACACCGGGGAGCTGTTTTTT
TRBJ2-7,TRBD1,14,TRBV29-1,.,CSVERQGVPYEQYF,TGCAGCGTTGAAAGACAGGGGGTCCCCTACGAGCAGTACTTC
TRBJ2-5,TRBD2,15,TRBV19,.,CASADGGGAGETQYF,TGTGCCAGTGCTGACGGCGGGGGGGCCGGGGAGACCCAGTACTTC
TRBJ2-1,TRBD2,14,TRBV7-3,.,CASSPSGGNNEQFF,TGTGCCAGCAGCCCTAGCGGGGGGAACAATGAGCAGTTCTTC
TRBJ1-6,TRBD1,15,TRBV27,few,CASSRDRASGSPLHF,TGTGCCAGCAGTCGCGACAGGGCCTCTGGTTCACCCCTCCACTTT
TRBJ2-1,.,15,TRBV7-3,.,CASSLAGSSYNEQFF,TGTGCCAGCAGCCTCGCGGGAAGCTCCTACAATGAGCAGTTCTTC